The 20 T cell receptor beta chains given below trace back to one sample, sequenced in a study of T cells in Graves' hyperthyroidism and ophthalmopathy. RNA transcripts served as the template for amplifying TCR beta CDR3 regions. First-round RT-PCR of the TCR CDR3 relied on the HTBI primer set. MiXCR, applied by TCRdb to the multiplex PCR reads, yields one record per CDR3 protein. Of some 740,000 distinct CDR3 sequences listed, around 15% are singletons. Source material: blood. Receptors were obtained from a woman aged 18-29 years with Graves' hyperthyroidism.

V gene TRBV15 combines with J gene TRBJ2-5, with 11 bases matching TRBD2. Germline V gene lookup returns CDR1 LNHNV and CDR2 YYDKDF (reference sequence). CDR3 size: 18 residues. V shed 3 bases and J 5 bases; nucleotides not matched to a gene: 14. The CDR3 region is CATSSARVGLAEWETQYF. The CDR3 region has the DNA TGTGCCACCAGCAGCGCCAGAGTGGGACTAGCGGAGTGGGAGACCCAGTACTTC.

V usage is TRBV4-3 and J usage is TRBJ2-3; 9 bases are a match to TRBD1. From germline, CDR1 is LGHNA and CDR2 YSLEER. The CDR3 runs 17 residues. After removal of 3 bases from V and 2 bases from J, the junction contained 9 bases not matched to a gene. CDR3 DNA sequence: TGCGCCAGCAGCCACTCCCCAGGGACAGGGAACACAGATACGCAGTATTTT. The encoded protein is CASSHSPGTGNTDTQYF.

The J gene is TRBJ2-7, the V gene TRBV4-3, with TRBD1 identical over 10 bases. CDR3 length: 14 amino acids. Germline CDR1 is LGHNA and CDR2 is YSLEER. J lost 6 bases, V lost 1 base, and 3 bases had no gene match. DNA for the CDR3: TGCGCCAGCAGCCAAGGACAGGGGGCTGGCGAGCAGTACTTC. It yields the protein CASSQGQGAGEQYF.

In its sample, this clonotype was seen many times. The chain uses TRBV7-6 and TRBJ2-1; a possible D gene is TRBD2 (6 bases). V was shortened by 1 base and J by 1 base, with 11 bases between the two germline ends. Germline V lookup: CDR1 SGHVS, CDR2 FNYEAQ. The CDR3 runs to 16 residues. The CDR3 nucleotides are TGTGCCAGCAGCTTAGAAATAGCGGATTCCTACAATGAGCAGTTCTTC. Its translation is CASSLEIADSYNEQFF.

The V gene is TRBV7-9, the J gene TRBJ1-2, with 7 positions matching TRBD1. This CDR3 comprises 18 residues. The V and J ends lost 5 bases and 3 bases, in that order; junction bases with no gene match: 18. The V gene's germline CDR1 is SEHNR and CDR2 FQNEAQ (reference sequence). The CDR3 DNA is TGTGCCAGCAGCCCTAAGGGAAGACAGGGTCCGCGAGACTATGGCTACACCTTC. It is translated as CASSPKGRQGPRDYGYTF.

This clonotype showed up many times. The CDR3 reads CSARLAGADTQYF. For the CDR3, the DNA is TGCAGTGCTAGACTAGCGGGAGCGGATACGCAGTATTTT. V and J are TRBV20-1 and TRBJ2-3, with TRBD2 matching over 10 bases. Germline V gene lookup returns CDR1 DFQATT and CDR2 SNEGSKA (reference sequence). The CDR3 totals 13 residues. V gave up 2 bases and J gave up 6 bases; unmatched junction bases: 2.

This clonotype was picked up many times. The gene calls are TRBV7-9 and TRBJ2-7, with 7 bases fitting TRBD1. The CDR3 consists of 12 residues. The ends lost 4 bases at V and 6 bases at J; junction bases unmatched: 3. The germline V gene has CDR1 SEHNR and CDR2 FQNEAQ (reference sequence). Written as DNA, the CDR3 is TGTGCCAGCAGCTCCCCAGGGGGCGAGCAGTACTTC. This codes for CASSSPGGEQYF.

This clonotype was recorded many times. The chain is built from TRBV28 and TRBJ1-1; the D is unclear. This CDR3 comprises 13 residues. Trimming took 6 bases from V and 4 from J, leaving 12 bases between them. Germline-derived CDR1 and CDR2 are MDHEN and SYDVKM. CDR3 DNA: TGTGCCAGCAGCCCAAGACAATCCACTGAAGCTTTCTTT. Translation gives CASSPRQSTEAFF.

The V and J genes are TRBV7-9 and TRBJ2-1, with TRBD1 identical over 9 bases. The J segment lost 4 bases and the V segment lost 5 bases, leaving 6 bases of the junction unmatched. Germline loops: CDR1 SEHNR, CDR2 FQNEAQ (reference sequence). There are 15 residues in the CDR3. This chain's CDR3 is CASSHPTGGYNEQFF. CDR3 sequence (DNA): TGTGCCAGCAGCCACCCGACAGGGGGGTACAATGAGCAGTTCTTC.

This clonotype came up many times. The genes are TRBV7-3 and TRBJ1-1; the match to TRBD1 covers 10 bases. The CDR3 contains 17 residues. Germline V gene sequence: CDR1 SGHTA, CDR2 FQGTGA. V shed 2 bases, J shed 1 base, and the junction held 7 bases outside the gene matches. In nucleotides, the CDR3 is TGTGCCAGCAGCTTAGGACAGGGGGAAAGTAAGAACACTGAAGCTTTCTTT. Amino acids: CASSLGQGESKNTEAFF.

This clonotype has ten or more counts. The chain employs TRBV6-1 and TRBJ2-3; no clear D. Germline CDR1 MNHNS, CDR2 SASEGT. Trimming took 2 bases from V and 3 from J, leaving 9 bases between them. The CDR3 covers 14 residues. CDR3 in amino acids: CASSEIYTTDTQYF. The CDR3 DNA sequence: TGTGCCAGCAGTGAAATCTACACGACAGATACGCAGTATTTT.

The chain has TRBV15 and TRBJ2-3, with 7 positions matching TRBD1. With 0 bases clipped from V and 6 bases from J, the junction kept 12 bases outside the gene matches. In germline, CDR1 is LNHNV, CDR2 YYDKDF (reference sequence). CDR3 length: 17 amino acids. In nucleotides, the CDR3 is TGTGCCACCAGCAGAGATATTACAGGGGTGGGATGGGATACGCAGTATTTT. It codes for CATSRDITGVGWDTQYF.

This clonotype showed up many times. The CDR3 sequence is CASSPGTRSYEQYF. CDR3 sequence (DNA): TGTGCCAGTTCCCCCGGGACTAGGTCCTACGAGCAGTACTTC. The V call is TRBV19, the J call TRBJ2-7; 8 nucleotides line up with TRBD2. The CDR3 spans 14 residues. V dropped 8 bases and J dropped 1; count of bases not matched to a gene: 7. CDR1 LNHDA and CDR2 SQIVND come from the germline V gene (reference sequence).

This clonotype was recorded at least ten times. The J gene is TRBJ1-2, the V gene TRBV12-3 or TRBV12-4; D is uncertain. CDR3 length: 13 residues. Between the trimmed V and J ends, which lost 3 bases and 1 base, there was a span of 6 bases. The CDR3 protein is CASSFSHNYGYTF. The CDR3, as DNA: TGTGCCAGCAGTTTTTCACATAACTATGGCTACACCTTC.

The table lists this clonotype with a few counts. The rearrangement links TRBV11-2 to TRBJ2-7; a weak D match, TRBD2 (5 bases). Germline V CDR1 and CDR2: SGHAT, FQNNGV. The CDR3 consists of 13 residues. The V and J ends lost 3 bases and 6 bases respectively, with 12 bases between them. In nucleotides, the CDR3 is TGTGCCAGCAGCTTGGACTCCTATAGCGAGCAGTACTTC. It codes for CASSLDSYSEQYF.

The table lists this clonotype with a few counts. This sequence joins TRBV19 and TRBJ1-5; 8 positions match TRBD1. The V segment lost 1 base and the J segment 7 bases; nucleotides outside the gene matches: 6. CDR3 length: 15 amino acids. Germline V CDR1 and CDR2: LNHDA, SQIVND (reference sequence). CDR3 nucleotide sequence: TGTGCCAGTAGTATAGGGGACAGGAGTCAACAGCCCCAGCATTTT. Protein: CASSIGDRSQQPQHF.

The sample holds a few counts of this clonotype. The gene calls are TRBV24-1 and TRBJ1-5; D possibly corresponds to TRBD1 (6 bases). From germline, CDR1 is KGHDR and CDR2 SFDVKD. Trimming took off 5 bases at V and 2 bases at J, with 12 bases between the two ends. This CDR3 contains 15 residues. In DNA form, the CDR3 reads TGTGCCACCAGTGCCTCGGGGGCTGGCAATCAGCCCCAGCATTTT. It encodes CATSASGAGNQPQHF.

This chain links TRBV28 with TRBJ2-1; D perhaps matches TRBD2 (7 bases). Trimming cost V 1 base and J 7 bases, with 20 bases left between them. CDR1 and CDR2 from the germline V gene are MDHEN and SYDVKM. The CDR3 loop spans 17 amino acids. CDR3 coding DNA: TGTGCCAGCAGTTTATTAGGGGAGGGGGGTTTACGAAATGAGCAGTTCTTC. Translated, it gives CASSLLGEGGLRNEQFF.

A few counts support this clonotype. The chain has TRBV5-1 and TRBJ1-4, with a weak D call TRBD1 (5 bases). The CDR3 has 15 residues. The V end lost 0 bases, the J end lost 6 bases, and 12 bases lay between the germline ends. CDR1 SGHRS and CDR2 YFSETQ come from the germline V gene. The CDR3 sequence: CASSLDGTEHEKLFF. CDR3 sequence (DNA): TGCGCCAGCAGCTTGGACGGGACGGAACATGAAAAACTGTTTTTT. The whole variable domain, remainder taken from reference TRBV5-1 and TRBJ1-4, is KAGVTQTPRYLIKTRGQQVTLSCSPISGHRSVSWYQQTPGQGLQFLFEYFSETQRNKGNFPGRFSGRQFSNSRSEMNVSTLELGDSALYLCASSLDGTEHEKLFFGSGTQLSVL.

This clonotype was seen only once. A clone one base away is much larger, so this may be a read error. CDR3 nucleotide sequence: TGTGCCATCAGTCGGGGGGGGGGCAATCAGCCCCAGCATTTT. Translation gives CAISRGGGNQPQHF. This chain links TRBV10-3 with TRBJ1-5; TRBD1 might be the D (5 bases). Germline assignment: CDR1 ENHRY and CDR2 SYGVKD. The CDR3 covers 14 residues. V shed 5 bases and J shed 2 bases, with 10 bases lying between them.